Listed below are T cell receptor beta chains from one sample, sequenced in a study of cytomegalovirus exposure and HLA in healthy donors. Clones were sequenced by immunoSEQ multiplex PCR, and TCRdb holds only the in-frame ones, with some missing. This table holds 200,000 to 250,000 clones, about three quarters found once. The sequenced sample consisted of PBMCs. All receptors derive from a man in his forties in good health and CMV-seronegative. Both conserved end residues are part of each CDR3. The D gene is left open where the match is weak. Expanded clones are given a class, and other clones once, few, many or no size at all.

>TRBJ2-1|NA|TRBV28|TRBD2
CASSLEGSGRWDEQFF
TGTGCCAGCAGTTTAGAGGGTAGCGGGAGGTGGGATGAGCAGTTCTTC
>TRBJ1-1|NA|TRBV5-6|NA
CASNLGRNTEAFF
TGTGCCAGCAACCTGGGGCGGAACACTGAAGCTTTCTTT
>TRBJ1-2|NA|TRBV5-4|TRBD1
CASSLETGMNYGYTF
TGTGCCAGCAGCTTAGAGACAGGGATGAACTATGGCTACACCTTC
>TRBJ1-1|NA|TRBV18|TRBD1
CASSIGQGMNTEAFF
TGTGCCAGCTCAATCGGACAGGGTATGAACACTGAAGCTTTCTTT
>TRBJ2-5|NA|TRBV11-3|NA
CASSSTSVETQYF
TGTGCCAGCAGCTCCACCTCAGTGGAGACCCAGTACTTC
>TRBJ2-3|NA|TRBV2|NA
CASRRDTDTQYF
TGTGCCAGCAGGCGAGACACAGATACGCAGTATTTT
>TRBJ2-2|NA|TRBV6-5|TRBD2
CASSRLAGNTGELFF
TGTGCCAGCAGTCGACTAGCGGGGAACACCGGGGAGCTGTTTTTT
>TRBJ2-1|NA|TRBV2|TRBD2
CASRPTSGWNNEQFF
TGTGCCAGCAGGCCGACTAGCGGGTGGAACAATGAGCAGTTCTTC
>TRBJ2-3|few|TRBV6-6|NA
CASRPGGRDTQYF
TGTGCCAGCAGGCCGGGCGGGCGAGATACGCAGTATTTT
>TRBJ1-2|NA|TRBV19|TRBD1
CASSMSTGGNLRYTF
TGTGCCAGTAGTATGTCGACAGGGGGTAACTTGAGATACACCTTC
>TRBJ2-7|NA|TRBV7-9|NA
CASSYGLRQHEQYF
TGTGCCAGCAGCTACGGATTGAGACAGCACGAGCAGTACTTC
>TRBJ2-2|NA|TRBV15|TRBD2
CATSRPWEGGVAGELFF
TGTGCCACCAGCAGGCCGTGGGAGGGAGGGGTCGCCGGGGAGCTGTTTTTT
>TRBJ1-5|NA|TRBV7-8|NA
CASSLGSGGTSNQPQHF
TGTGCCAGCAGCTTAGGGTCGGGGGGCACGAGCAATCAGCCCCAGCATTTT
>TRBJ2-7|NA|TRBV9|TRBD2
CASSVGTSGDEQYF
TGTGCCAGCAGCGTTGGGACTAGCGGAGACGAGCAGTACTTC
>TRBJ2-7|NA|TRBV5-5|NA
CASSLDRVPEQYF
TGTGCCAGCAGCTTGGACAGGGTCCCCGAGCAGTACTTC
>TRBJ2-7|NA|TRBV5-4|NA
CASSLLTYEQYF
TGTGCCAGCAGCTTGTTAACCTACGAGCAGTACTTC
>TRBJ2-2|NA|TRBV9|TRBD2
CASSVSGAGELFF
TGTGCCAGCAGCGTAAGCGGGGCCGGGGAGCTGTTTTTT